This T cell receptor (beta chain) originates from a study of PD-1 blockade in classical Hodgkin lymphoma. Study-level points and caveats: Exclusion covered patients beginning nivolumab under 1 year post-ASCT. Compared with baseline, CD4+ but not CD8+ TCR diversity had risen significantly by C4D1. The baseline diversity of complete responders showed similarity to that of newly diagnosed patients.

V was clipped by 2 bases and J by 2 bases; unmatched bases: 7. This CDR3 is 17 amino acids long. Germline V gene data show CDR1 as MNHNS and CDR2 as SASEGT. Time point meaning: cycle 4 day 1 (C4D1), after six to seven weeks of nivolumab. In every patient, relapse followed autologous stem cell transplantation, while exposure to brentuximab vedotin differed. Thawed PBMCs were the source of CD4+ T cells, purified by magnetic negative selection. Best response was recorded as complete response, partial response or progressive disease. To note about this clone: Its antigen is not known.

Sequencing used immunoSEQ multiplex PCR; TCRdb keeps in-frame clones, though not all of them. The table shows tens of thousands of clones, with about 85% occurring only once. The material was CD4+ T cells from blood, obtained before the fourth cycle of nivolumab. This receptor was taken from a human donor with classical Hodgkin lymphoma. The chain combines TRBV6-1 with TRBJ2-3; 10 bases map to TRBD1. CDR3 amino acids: CASSERDRGGYTDTQYF. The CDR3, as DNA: TGTGCCAGCAGTGAAAGGGACAGGGGAGGATACACAGATACGCAGTATTTT.